This is a list of T cell receptor beta chains from one sample in a study of blood T cell repertoires in COVID-19. TCRdb's copy holds only in-frame clones and misses some; the assay was immunoSEQ multiplex PCR. The table lists about 350,000 clones, around 87% of them singletons. Sequenced input: PBMCs or T cells enriched from blood (not recorded which). The source of these receptors is a woman under 40 who had recovered from COVID-19. Each CDR3 is given with its conserved first and last residue. Each record gives: J gene, D gene, clone size, V gene, CDR3 DNA, CDR3 protein. A D gene is named only where the DNA matches it firmly. Part of the rows lack a size; the others show once, few, many or a class for expanded clones.

j_call: TRBJ1-2; d_call: .; clone_size: .; v_call: TRBV6-5; cdr3_nt: TGTGCCAGCAGTTACTCGTTTCGGGGGGCCAGCTATGGCTACACCTTC; cdr3_aa: CASSYSFRGASYGYTF
j_call: TRBJ1-2; d_call: TRBD1; clone_size: once; v_call: TRBV5-6; cdr3_nt: TGTGCCAGCAGCGGGACAACAGGGGTAGGCTACACCTTC; cdr3_aa: CASSGTTGVGYTF
j_call: TRBJ1-1; d_call: TRBD1; clone_size: .; v_call: TRBV5-1; cdr3_nt: TGCGCCAGCAGTACAGGGGGCTACCCTAACACTGAAGCTTTCTTT; cdr3_aa: CASSTGGYPNTEAFF
j_call: TRBJ1-2; d_call: TRBD1; clone_size: .; v_call: TRBV27; cdr3_nt: TGTGCCAGCAGTTTATTGGGACAGGGGATGGGCTATGGCTACACCTTC; cdr3_aa: CASSLLGQGMGYGYTF
j_call: TRBJ2-7; d_call: TRBD2; clone_size: .; v_call: TRBV5-4; cdr3_nt: TGTGCCAGCAGTGGGAGCGGGGGGACGCGCGAGCAGTACTTC; cdr3_aa: CASSGSGGTREQYF
j_call: TRBJ1-3; d_call: .; clone_size: .; v_call: TRBV19; cdr3_nt: TGTGCCAGTAAACTACAGGGCTCCAATTCGGGAAACACCATATATTTT; cdr3_aa: CASKLQGSNSGNTIYF
j_call: TRBJ1-2; d_call: .; clone_size: many; v_call: TRBV7-9; cdr3_nt: TGTGCCAGCAGCTTACTAGACAGTCCGAATGGCTACACCTTC; cdr3_aa: CASSLLDSPNGYTF
j_call: TRBJ1-1; d_call: .; clone_size: few; v_call: TRBV19; cdr3_nt: TGTGCCAGTAGTAAACAGGGAATGAACACTGAAGCTTTCTTT; cdr3_aa: CASSKQGMNTEAFF
j_call: TRBJ1-1; d_call: .; clone_size: .; v_call: TRBV6-1; cdr3_nt: TGTGCCAGCAGTGAAGCGGAAGATTTCCCTCAGGACACTGAAGCTTTCTTT; cdr3_aa: CASSEAEDFPQDTEAFF
j_call: TRBJ1-2; d_call: .; clone_size: .; v_call: TRBV11-2; cdr3_nt: TGTGCCAGCAGCTTAGGCGGGCTGACCTATGGCTACACCTTC; cdr3_aa: CASSLGGLTYGYTF
j_call: TRBJ1-4; d_call: .; clone_size: .; v_call: TRBV7-5; cdr3_nt: TGTGCCAGGCCCAGGGGAGATAATGAAAAACTGTTTTTT; cdr3_aa: CARPRGDNEKLFF
j_call: TRBJ1-2; d_call: .; clone_size: .; v_call: TRBV6-6; cdr3_nt: TGTGCCAGCAGTTACGAAGGAGATCGCTACACCTTC; cdr3_aa: CASSYEGDRYTF
j_call: TRBJ1-5; d_call: .; clone_size: .; v_call: TRBV2; cdr3_nt: TGTGCCAGCAGGAACCCCACGGGGAGCAATCAGCCCCAGCATTTT; cdr3_aa: CASRNPTGSNQPQHF
j_call: TRBJ2-6; d_call: .; clone_size: .; v_call: TRBV5-1; cdr3_nt: TGCGCCAGCAGCTTGGTTGGCAGTTCCTCTGGGGCCAACGTCCTGACTTTC; cdr3_aa: CASSLVGSSSGANVLTF
j_call: TRBJ2-7; d_call: .; clone_size: once; v_call: TRBV5-1; cdr3_nt: TGCGCCAGCAGCCCCGGCGACAGCTCCTACGAGCAGTACTTC; cdr3_aa: CASSPGDSSYEQYF
j_call: TRBJ2-7; d_call: TRBD1; clone_size: .; v_call: TRBV11-2; cdr3_nt: TGTGCCAGCAGCTGGGACAGCTTGGGGGAGCAGTACTTC; cdr3_aa: CASSWDSLGEQYF
j_call: TRBJ1-6; d_call: .; clone_size: .; v_call: TRBV27; cdr3_nt: TGTGCCAGCAGCCACGGCTCGGGAGGGGGTCTTACCTATAATTCACCCCTCCACTTT; cdr3_aa: CASSHGSGGGLTYNSPLHF
j_call: TRBJ1-6; d_call: .; clone_size: .; v_call: TRBV6-5; cdr3_nt: TGTGCCAGCAGGGCAGCGTATAATTCACCCCTCCACTTT; cdr3_aa: CASRAAYNSPLHF
j_call: TRBJ2-5; d_call: .; clone_size: once; v_call: TRBV21-1; cdr3_nt: TGTGCCAGCAGCAAAGATGGACAGGGCCCGCAGACCCAGTACTTC; cdr3_aa: CASSKDGQGPQTQYF
j_call: TRBJ1-1; d_call: TRBD1; clone_size: .; v_call: TRBV27; cdr3_nt: TGTGCCAGCAGGAGCAGGGGGCGGCTGACTGAAGCTTTCTTT; cdr3_aa: CASRSRGRLTEAFF
j_call: TRBJ2-2; d_call: .; clone_size: .; v_call: TRBV6-5; cdr3_nt: TGTGCCAGCAGTTTCGACTCGGGGGAGCTGTTTTTT; cdr3_aa: CASSFDSGELFF
j_call: TRBJ1-6; d_call: .; clone_size: once; v_call: TRBV27; cdr3_nt: TGTGCCAGCAGTTTAACCCCAATGGGGAGCTCCTATAATTCACCCCTCCACTTT; cdr3_aa: CASSLTPMGSSYNSPLHF
j_call: TRBJ2-2; d_call: .; clone_size: .; v_call: TRBV7-7; cdr3_nt: TGTGCCAGCAGCTTTGATCTAGTCACCGGGGAGCTGTTTTTT; cdr3_aa: CASSFDLVTGELFF
j_call: TRBJ1-5; d_call: .; clone_size: .; v_call: TRBV7-9; cdr3_nt: TGTGCCAGCAACAAAGAGGGGGGGACACCCCAGCATTTT; cdr3_aa: CASNKEGGTPQHF
j_call: TRBJ2-7; d_call: TRBD1; clone_size: few; v_call: TRBV25-1; cdr3_nt: TGTGCCAGCAGTGAAGGGACAGGGGAATTCGAGCAGTACTTC; cdr3_aa: CASSEGTGEFEQYF
j_call: TRBJ1-2; d_call: TRBD1; clone_size: .; v_call: TRBV7-9; cdr3_nt: TGTGCCAGCAGCCTAACATGGGACAGCTATGGCTACACCTTC; cdr3_aa: CASSLTWDSYGYTF
j_call: TRBJ1-6; d_call: TRBD1; clone_size: .; v_call: TRBV25-1; cdr3_nt: TGTGCCAGCAGTGAATATCAGGGGGACAATTCACCCCTCCACTTT; cdr3_aa: CASSEYQGDNSPLHF
j_call: TRBJ1-3; d_call: TRBD1; clone_size: .; v_call: TRBV3-1/TRBV3-2; cdr3_nt: TGTGCCAGCAGCCCGGCCGGGACAGGGCGATTCTCTGGAAACACCATATATTTT; cdr3_aa: CASSPAGTGRFSGNTIYF
j_call: TRBJ1-2; d_call: TRBD1; clone_size: few; v_call: TRBV6-6; cdr3_nt: TGTGCCAGCAGTCGACAGGGGAAATCCGCCTCCTATGGCTACACCTTC; cdr3_aa: CASSRQGKSASYGYTF
j_call: TRBJ2-7; d_call: .; clone_size: .; v_call: TRBV5-1; cdr3_nt: TGCGCCAGCAGCCCGGAACAGGATGATAAGCAGTACTTC; cdr3_aa: CASSPEQDDKQYF
j_call: TRBJ1-6; d_call: .; clone_size: .; v_call: TRBV9; cdr3_nt: TGTGCCAGCAGCGTCGAGAGCTCCTATAATTCACCCCTCCACTTT; cdr3_aa: CASSVESSYNSPLHF
j_call: TRBJ2-1; d_call: TRBD2; clone_size: .; v_call: TRBV20-1; cdr3_nt: TGCAGTGCTAGTCGCCCAGCGGGGACCAATGAGCAGTTCTTC; cdr3_aa: CSASRPAGTNEQFF
j_call: TRBJ1-1; d_call: TRBD1; clone_size: .; v_call: TRBV30; cdr3_nt: TGTGCCTGGAGTCGACAGGGGAACACTGAAGCTTTCTTT; cdr3_aa: CAWSRQGNTEAFF